This passage covers 20 T cell receptor beta chains from one sample sequenced in a study of blood T cell repertoires in COVID-19. Method: immunoSEQ multiplex PCR; TCRdb's copy keeps in-frame clones and lacks some. The sample lists about 670,000 clones, over 80% occurring once. The source material was peripheral blood. These receptors were obtained from a woman aged 18-29 years with acute or convalescent COVID-19.

The chain employs TRBV19 and TRBJ2-2; perhaps TRBD1 as D (5 bases). V was pared by 3 bases and J by 0 bases, with 8 bases between. The CDR3 loop spans 15 amino acids. CDR1 and CDR2 from the germline V gene are LNHDA and SQIVND (reference sequence). CDR3 in amino acids: CASSIKGTNTGELFF. CDR3 nucleotide sequence: TGTGCCAGTAGTATTAAGGGGACGAACACCGGGGAGCTGTTTTTT.

The gene calls are TRBV9 and TRBJ2-2, with TRBD1 matching over 11 bases. After removal of 2 bases from V and 6 bases from J, the junction contained 3 bases not matched to a gene. CDR1 SGDLS and CDR2 YYNGEE come from the germline V gene. There are 15 residues in the CDR3. The CDR3 is CASSVDRGPAGELFF. For the CDR3, the DNA is TGTGCCAGCAGCGTGGACAGGGGGCCGGCCGGGGAGCTGTTTTTT. Using reference TRBV9 and TRBJ2-2 for the parts outside the CDR3, the full variable domain is DSGVTQTPKHLITATGQRVTLRCSPRSGDLSVYWYQQSLDQGLQFLIQYYNGEERAKGNILERFSAQQFPDLHSELNLSSLELGDSALYFCASSVDRGPAGELFFGEGSRLTVL.

This clone appeared a single time. The V call is TRBV15, the J call TRBJ1-6; no reliable D call. The length of the CDR3 is 17 residues. The V end lost 4 bases, the J end lost 4 bases, and 17 bases lay between the germline ends. Looked up from germline, CDR1 is LNHNV and CDR2 is YYDKDF (reference sequence). In DNA, the CDR3 is TGTGCCACCAGCACCAAGGGAGGCAGGCAGTATAATTCACCCCTCCACTTT. Translating gives CATSTKGGRQYNSPLHF.

The chain carries TRBV12-3 or TRBV12-4 and TRBJ1-2; no definite D call. The V and J ends lost 4 bases and 4 bases respectively, with 10 bases between them. The CDR3 sequence is 13 residues long. CDR3 sequence: CASSWSVSYGYTF. CDR3 nucleotides: TGTGCCAGCAGTTGGTCGGTTAGCTATGGCTACACCTTC.

The chain carries TRBV27 and TRBJ2-7; D is possibly TRBD1 (6 bases). From germline, CDR1 is MNHEY and CDR2 SMNVEV (reference sequence). Trimming took off 5 bases at V and 0 bases at J, with 14 bases between the two ends. This CDR3 is built from 15 residues. The CDR3: CASSAGTSSSYEQYF. CDR3 DNA: TGTGCCAGCAGTGCCGGGACATCCAGCTCCTACGAGCAGTACTTC.

The chain links TRBV5-1 to TRBJ1-2; D not certain. The germline CDR1 and CDR2 sequences are SGHRS and YFSETQ. V lost 4 bases and J 14 bases, leaving 18 bases between the germline ends. CDR3 length equals 12 residues. The CDR3 DNA reads as TGCGCCAGCAGCCCGGAGGGCCCCACAGCTACCTTC. Translated, it gives CASSPEGPTATF.

The CDR3 nucleotides read TGTGCCAGCAGTTACTCGGCTAGCGGGGGGGTGCAGACCCAGTACTTC. It specifies CASSYSASGGVQTQYF. The chain carries TRBV6-5 and TRBJ2-5; TRBD2 aligns across 12 bases. CDR3 size: 16 residues. The trim removed 0 bases at V and 6 bases at J, leaving 5 bases unmatched. From germline, CDR1 is MNHEY and CDR2 SVGAGI.

This clone has only one observation. The chain couples TRBV5-4 to TRBJ2-2; D possibly corresponds to TRBD1 (6 bases). The CDR3 loop spans 18 amino acids. Germline lookup yields CDR1 SGHNT and CDR2 YYREEE (reference sequence). Trimming removed 4 bases at V and 3 bases at J, with 22 bases between. This CDR3 is CASSPGGLAGVDTGELFF. In DNA form, the CDR3 reads TGTGCCAGCAGCCCTGGAGGTTTGGCAGGGGTCGACACCGGGGAGCTGTTTTTT.

This rearrangement joins TRBV4-1 to TRBJ1-2, with D perhaps matching TRBD1 (6 bases). Trimming shortened V by 5 bases and J by 6 bases, and 22 bases separated the two germline ends. Looked up from germline, CDR1 is MGHRA and CDR2 is YSYEKL. CDR3 length: 16 amino acids. The CDR3 region has the DNA TGCGCCAGCAGCGCATGGGAGGGAGACAGGAGCGATGGCTACACCTTC. It yields the protein CASSAWEGDRSDGYTF.

This chain joins TRBV4-2 and TRBJ2-3; TRBD2 might be the D (6 bases). The V and J ends lost 1 base and 4 bases respectively, with 12 bases between them. CDR1 and CDR2 (germline): LGHNA, YNFKEQ. CDR3 length: 15 residues. The CDR3 region is CASSQGRGGADTQYF. The CDR3 nucleotides read TGTGCCAGCAGCCAAGGGAGGGGCGGAGCAGATACGCAGTATTTT.

The chain has TRBV9 and TRBJ2-1; the match to TRBD2 covers 11 bases. CDR3 length: 17 residues. CDR1 SGDLS and CDR2 YYNGEE come from the germline V gene. V shed 0 bases, J shed 4 bases, and the junction held 6 bases outside the gene matches. The CDR3 sequence: CASSVGSSGGTYNEQFF. The CDR3 DNA reads TGTGCCAGCAGCGTAGGGTCTAGCGGGGGGACTTACAATGAGCAGTTCTTC. The full variable domain, rest sourced from reference TRBV9 and TRBJ2-1, is DSGVTQTPKHLITATGQRVTLRCSPRSGDLSVYWYQQSLDQGLQFLIQYYNGEERAKGNILERFSAQQFPDLHSELNLSSLELGDSALYFCASSVGSSGGTYNEQFFGPGTRLTVL.

V is TRBV2 and J is TRBJ1-5; tentative D call: TRBD1 (5 bases). The CDR3 has 12 amino acids. Germline V CDR1 and CDR2: SNHLY, FYNNEI. Trimming took off 7 bases at V and 4 bases at J, with 8 bases between the two ends. CDR3 protein: CASTDSNQPQHF. The CDR3 DNA sequence: TGTGCCAGCACCGACAGTAATCAGCCCCAGCATTTT. The full variable domain, in which reference TRBV2 and TRBJ1-5 provide the parts outside the CDR3, is EPEVTQTPSHQVTQMGQEVILRCVPISNHLYFYWYRQILGQKVEFLVSFYNNEISEKSEIFDDQFSVERPDGSNFTLKIRSTKLEDSAMYFCASTDSNQPQHFGDGTRLSIL.

The rearrangement links TRBV6-5 to TRBJ1-6, with D hard to call. Per germline, CDR1 MNHEY and CDR2 SVGAGI. V was trimmed by 6 bases and J by 3 bases, leaving 12 bases between them. This CDR3 has 15 residues. In DNA, the CDR3 is TGTGCCAGCAGGGCCCAAACCTTCTATAATTCACCCCTCCACTTT. Translating it yields CASRAQTFYNSPLHF.

This chain links TRBV7-7 with TRBJ1-1; 9 bases map to TRBD1. Germline CDR1 reads SSHAT; CDR2 reads FNYEAQ (reference sequence). The length of the CDR3 is 17 residues. V was pared by 6 bases and J by 3 bases, with 14 bases of the junction left unmatched. CDR3 loop: CASSPLGGTGIYTEAFF. The CDR3 coding sequence is TGTGCCAGCAGTCCCCTGGGGGGGACAGGGATTTACACTGAAGCTTTCTTT.

CDR3 in amino acids: CASNWGGANTEAFF. The CDR3 DNA reads as TGTGCCAGTAATTGGGGGGGCGCGAACACTGAAGCTTTCTTT. The V gene is TRBV19, the J gene TRBJ1-1; tentative D call: TRBD1 (6 bases). Germline CDR1 is LNHDA and CDR2 is SQIVND (reference sequence). Trimming cost V 7 bases and J 1 base, with 13 bases left between them. The CDR3 has 14 amino acids.

The chain uses TRBV13 and TRBJ1-1, with D tentatively TRBD1 (5 bases). The length of the CDR3 is 12 residues. Germline V gene sequence: CDR1 PRHDT, CDR2 FYEKMQ (reference sequence). Trimming stripped 5 bases from V and 8 bases from J, with 12 bases between. The CDR3 loop is CASSTTENEAFF. In DNA, the CDR3 is TGTGCCAGCAGCACGACAGAAAACGAAGCTTTCTTT.

The CDR3 protein is CASSMAPASGTQYF. The CDR3 DNA reads as TGCGCCAGCAGCATGGCCCCGGCCAGCGGTACGCAGTATTTT. The genes are TRBV5-1 and TRBJ2-3; D possibly corresponds to TRBD2 (5 bases). CDR3 length: 14 residues. Trimming took 4 bases from V and 8 from J, leaving 17 bases between them. Germline V gene lookup returns CDR1 SGHRS and CDR2 YFSETQ.

This clone was picked up one time. The chain has TRBV21-1 and TRBJ1-2. TRBV21-1 is flagged as a pseudogene. There are 13 residues in the CDR3. The CDR3 nucleotides are TGTGCCAGCAGCAAAGTGAGAGGCTATGGCTACACCTTC. As protein: CASSKVRGYGYTF.

This clone was seen more than once but under ten times. V gene TRBV6-1 combines with J gene TRBJ2-7; 7 bases align to TRBD1. The germline V gene encodes CDR1 MNHNS and CDR2 SASEGT. V trimming: 2 bases; J trimming: 3 bases; junction bases outside the gene matches: 10. The CDR3 has 16 amino acids. The CDR3 nucleotides are TGTGCCAGCAGTGAATCGGGACAGAGCAAAAACTACGAGCAGTACTTC. Its translation is CASSESGQSKNYEQYF.

The chain is built from TRBV6-5 and TRBJ2-5; D call uncertain. V was pared by 0 bases and J by 6 bases, with 14 bases between. Germline assignment: CDR1 MNHEY and CDR2 SVGAGI. This CDR3 is 15 amino acids long. The CDR3 spells CASSYSLSSKQTQYF. The CDR3 DNA is TGTGCCAGCAGTTACTCGTTGAGTAGCAAACAGACCCAGTACTTC.